This TCR beta chain emerged from a study of cytomegalovirus exposure and HLA in healthy donors. Using immunoSEQ multiplex PCR, the repertoire was profiled, and TCRdb retains in-frame clones only, with some absent. The sample comprises 150,000 to 200,000 clones, about 85% of which are singletons, and under 2.5% rests with the top ten. Germline CDR1 and CDR2: MNHNY and SVGAGI (reference sequence). J gave up 7 bases and V 5 bases, and 9 bases lay outside the gene matches. There are 14 residues in the CDR3. The sequencing sample was made of PBMCs. This chain links TRBV6-6 with TRBJ2-3; 7 bases fit TRBD2. The TCR sequence derives from a man aged 25-40 years in good health and CMV-seropositive. The CDR3 DNA is TGTGCCAGCAGTGGGCCGGGAGGATTTTATACGCAGTATTTT. Translated, it gives CASSGPGGFYTQYF.